A single sample gave rise to the 2 T cell receptor beta chains below, sequenced in a study of blood T cell repertoires in COVID-19. The assay was immunoSEQ multiplex PCR, and TCRdb's table has in-frame clones only and misses some. The sample lists some 310,000 clones, roughly 90% occurring once. Sequencing input: peripheral blood. These receptors were collected from a woman aged 25 to 39 with COVID-19, enrolled during active disease.

The chain uses TRBV7-9 and TRBJ2-2; 10 bases align to TRBD2. There are 18 residues in the CDR3. Losses at the gene ends were 5 bases for V and 0 bases for J; bases not matched to a gene: 9. The germline CDR1 and CDR2 sequences are SEHNR and FQNEAQ (reference sequence). The CDR3 here is CASSPVRGTSANTGELFF. Here the CDR3 DNA reads TGTGCCAGCAGCCCGGTTAGAGGGACTAGCGCGAACACCGGGGAGCTGTTTTTT.

The chain employs TRBV2 and TRBJ1-1, with D possibly matching TRBD1 (5 bases). Germline CDR1 and CDR2: SNHLY and FYNNEI. With 7 bases removed from V and 7 bases from J, the gap between germline ends came to 13 bases. The CDR3 runs 12 residues. The DNA for the CDR3 is TGTGCCAGCAAACAGGAGACCGTTGAAGCTTTCTTT. It encodes CASKQETVEAFF. Variable domain in full (rest from reference TRBV2 and TRBJ1-1): EPEVTQTPSHQVTQMGQEVILRCVPISNHLYFYWYRQILGQKVEFLVSFYNNEISEKSEIFDDQFSVERPDGSNFTLKIRSTKLEDSAMYFCASKQETVEAFFGQGTRLTVV.